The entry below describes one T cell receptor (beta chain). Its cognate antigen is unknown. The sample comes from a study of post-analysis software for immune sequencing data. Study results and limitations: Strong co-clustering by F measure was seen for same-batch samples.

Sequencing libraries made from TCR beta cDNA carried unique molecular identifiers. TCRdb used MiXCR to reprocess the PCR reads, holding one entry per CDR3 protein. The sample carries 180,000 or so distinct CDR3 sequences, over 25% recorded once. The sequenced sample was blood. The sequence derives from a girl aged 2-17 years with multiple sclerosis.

CDR3 DNA: TGTGCCAGCAGTGACACCAACGGAGCAGGGAGAGCTTTCTTT. Translation: CASSDTNGAGRAFF. This chain uses TRBV6-4 with TRBJ1-1; a weak D match, TRBD1 (5 bases). Trimming removed 2 bases from V and 10 bases from J, with 17 bases in between. This CDR3 spans 14 amino acids. Per germline, CDR1 MRHNA and CDR2 SNTAGT.